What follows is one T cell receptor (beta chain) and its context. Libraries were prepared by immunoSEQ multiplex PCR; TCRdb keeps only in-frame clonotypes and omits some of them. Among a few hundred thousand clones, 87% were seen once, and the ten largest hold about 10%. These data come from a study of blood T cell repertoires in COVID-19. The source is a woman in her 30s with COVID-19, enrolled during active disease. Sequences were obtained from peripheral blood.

The CDR3 DNA reads as TGTGCCAGCAGCCGCCAGGGGTCCCTCAATCAGCCCCAGCATTTT. This translates into CASSRQGSLNQPQHF. This chain joins TRBV7-2 and TRBJ1-5, with D possibly being TRBD1 (6 bases). Trimming shortened V by 5 bases and J by 3 bases, and 14 bases separated the two germline ends. Germline loops: CDR1 SGHTA, CDR2 FQGNSA. The CDR3 totals 15 residues.